The rows below give T cell receptor beta chains drawn from one sample of a study of blood T cell repertoires in COVID-19. Profiling relied on immunoSEQ multiplex PCR, and the TCRdb table lists in-frame clones only, not all of them. The sample includes 150,000 to 200,000 clones, around nine tenths of them seen just once. Sequencing input: peripheral blood. The receptor set was obtained from a man aged 70-80 years with acute or convalescent COVID-19. Both conserved end residues are part of each CDR3. D genes are given only for firm matches. Some rows have no size entry. The others give once, few or many, or a class for an expanded clone.

v_call	clone_size	cdr3_length	j_call	d_call	cdr3_nt	cdr3_aa
TRBV6-1	-	13	TRBJ1-2	-	TGTGCCAGCAGTGAAAGGACAAACTATGGCTACACCTTC	CASSERTNYGYTF
TRBV9	-	15	TRBJ2-1	TRBD2	TGTGCCAGCAGCATGCTAGCGGGAGTTGCCGGTGAGCAGTTCTTC	CASSMLAGVAGEQFF
TRBV29-1	-	15	TRBJ2-1	-	TGCAGCGCCCTGAGGACAGCGAGCTCCTACAATGAGCAGTTCTTC	CSALRTASSYNEQFF
TRBV18	-	15	TRBJ2-3	TRBD2	TGTGCCAGCTCACCAGGACTAGCGGGAGGAGATACGCAGTATTTT	CASSPGLAGGDTQYF
TRBV6-2/TRBV6-3	few	13	TRBJ1-1	-	TGTGCCAGCAGTTACATCAGGGGATCTGAAGCTTTCTTT	CASSYIRGSEAFF
TRBV21-1	-	16	TRBJ2-2	-	TGTGCCAGCAGCAAAGAGTCCAGGCGGAACACCGGGGAGCTGTTTTTT	CASSKESRRNTGELFF
TRBV5-1	few	15	TRBJ2-7	TRBD2	TGCGCCAGCAGCTTGGGGACTAGCGGGGCCTACGAGCAGTACTTC	CASSLGTSGAYEQYF
TRBV7-9	-	15	TRBJ2-1	TRBD1	TGTGCCAGCAGCCGACGCGGGACAGGGGGCTTTGAGCAGTTCTTC	CASSRRGTGGFEQFF
TRBV5-1	few	14	TRBJ1-1	TRBD1	TGCGCCAGCAGCTCGCAAACAGGGGGCACTGAAGCTTTCTTT	CASSSQTGGTEAFF
TRBV6-6	-	12	TRBJ2-7	TRBD2	TGTGCCAGCAGTCCGGGGGGGGGCGAGCAGTACTTC	CASSPGGGEQYF
TRBV9	once	14	TRBJ1-6	-	TGTGCCAGCAGCGTTGGGAGCCAAAATTCACCCCTCCACTTT	CASSVGSQNSPLHF
TRBV5-1	-	14	TRBJ1-1	-	TGCGCCAGCAGCTTGGCCCCCGGCGGAACTGAAGCTTTCTTT	CASSLAPGGTEAFF
TRBV18	-	16	TRBJ2-1	TRBD2	TGTGCCAGCTCACCCGGGACTAGCGGCTCCTACAATGAGCAGTTCTTC	CASSPGTSGSYNEQFF
TRBV4-1	once	22	TRBJ2-1	TRBD2	TGCGCCAGCAGCCAAGGTCCTAAGGGGATCCCTAGCGGGAGTAGGACCTACAATGAGCAGTTCTTC	CASSQGPKGIPSGSRTYNEQFF
TRBV28	-	14	TRBJ2-5	-	TGTGCCAGCAGTTACTCGGGTCTTGGGGAGACCCAGTACTTC	CASSYSGLGETQYF
TRBV7-9	-	14	TRBJ2-5	-	TGTGCCAGCAGCTCAGGGGTGTACCAAGAGACCCAGTACTTC	CASSSGVYQETQYF
TRBV7-3	-	14	TRBJ2-3	TRBD2	TGTGCCAGCAGCGCCAGCGGGAGGATAGATACGCAGTATTTT	CASSASGRIDTQYF
TRBV7-8	few	14	TRBJ2-7	-	TGTGCCAGCAGCTTAGGGTACACATCCTACGAGCAGTACTTC	CASSLGYTSYEQYF
TRBV2	-	12	TRBJ2-2	-	TGTGCCAGCAGGAGGGATCCCGGGGAGCTGTTTTTT	CASRRDPGELFF
TRBV19	-	12	TRBJ2-1	-	TGTGCCACCCGAGAGGGTGAGTTAGGGCAGTTCTTC	CATREGELGQFF
TRBV7-3	-	13	TRBJ1-1	-	TGTGCCAGCAGCCAAGGGGAGAACACTGAAGCTTTCTTT	CASSQGENTEAFF
TRBV5-1	-	15	TRBJ2-1	TRBD2	TGCGCCAGCAGCTTGGGAGGGAGGGCCGTAGATGAGCAGTTCTTC	CASSLGGRAVDEQFF
TRBV27	-	15	TRBJ1-4	TRBD1	TGTGCCAGCAGTCCCCGGACAGGGGGGAATGAAAAACTGTTTTTT	CASSPRTGGNEKLFF
TRBV28	-	12	TRBJ1-5	-	TGTGCCAGCAGTAGAACAGGTCAGCCCCAGCATTTT	CASSRTGQPQHF
TRBV4-2	-	18	TRBJ2-6	-	TGTGCCAGCAGCCAAGTAACAACAGAAGGTTCTGGGGCCAACGTCCTGACTTTC	CASSQVTTEGSGANVLTF
TRBV27	-	14	TRBJ2-7	TRBD2	TGTGCCAGCAGTTTATGGGCGGGAGGCTACGAGCAGTACTTC	CASSLWAGGYEQYF
TRBV11-3	-	15	TRBJ1-1	TRBD1	TGTGCCAGCAGGTATCAACAGGGGCCGTACACTGAAGCTTTCTTT	CASRYQQGPYTEAFF
TRBV30	-	15	TRBJ2-7	TRBD1	TGTGCCTGGACCCAGAAGACAGGGGCTACCTACGAGCAGTACTTC	CAWTQKTGATYEQYF
TRBV28	-	12	TRBJ1-1	-	TGTGCCAGCAGTACGCCAGGGGCTGAAGCTTTCTTT	CASSTPGAEAFF
TRBV9	-	17	TRBJ1-4	TRBD1	TGTGCCAGCAGCCTGACCGGGACAGGGCCATATGATGAAAAACTGTTTTTT	CASSLTGTGPYDEKLFF
TRBV6-5	once	15	TRBJ2-1	-	TGTGCCAGCAGCGTCACAAGCGGGTACTCCAATGAGCAGTTCTTC	CASSVTSGYSNEQFF
TRBV5-1	few	15	TRBJ2-1	TRBD2	TGCGCCAGCAGCGTACTAGCGGGGCCTTCCCATGAGCAGTTCTTC	CASSVLAGPSHEQFF
TRBV7-3	many	18	TRBJ2-3	-	TGTGCCAGCAGCAACCGGGAGGGCGCAGGGGGACTAACAGATACGCAGTATTTT	CASSNREGAGGLTDTQYF
TRBV19	-	15	TRBJ2-2	TRBD2	TGTGCCAGTAGTGCCCGACTAGCCGACACCGGGGAGCTGTTTTTT	CASSARLADTGELFF
TRBV12-3/TRBV12-4	-	13	TRBJ2-6	TRBD1	TGTGCCGGACAGGGGTTTGGGGCCAACGTCCTGACTTTC	CAGQGFGANVLTF
TRBV24-1	-	13	TRBJ2-1	TRBD2	TGTGCCACCAGGGGGGAGGGCCACTATGAGCAGTTCTTC	CATRGEGHYEQFF
TRBV5-1	-	15	TRBJ2-1	TRBD2	TGCGCCAGCAGCTTGGGACTAGCGGGAGTCAATGAGCAGTTCTTC	CASSLGLAGVNEQFF
TRBV4-1	-	16	TRBJ1-2	TRBD1	TGCGCCAGCAGCCAAATGGACCTGACAGGGAACTATGGCTACACCTTC	CASSQMDLTGNYGYTF
TRBV28	-	15	TRBJ1-1	TRBD1	TGTGCCAGCAGTCTTTCCGGGACAGCTCACACTGAAGCTTTCTTT	CASSLSGTAHTEAFF
TRBV6-5	once	11	TRBJ1-1	-	TGTGCCAGCACTCGGGGAACTGAAGCTTTCTTT	CASTRGTEAFF
TRBV6-5	-	14	TRBJ1-1	TRBD1	TGTGCCAGCAGGGCGGGACAGACGAACACTGAAGCTTTCTTT	CASRAGQTNTEAFF
TRBV7-8	few	17	TRBJ1-6	TRBD1	TGTGCCAGCAGGGGAAGGGGGCAGGGGAGGACCAATTCACCCCTCCACTTT	CASRGRGQGRTNSPLHF
TRBV18	-	13	TRBJ1-4	-	TGTGCCAGCTCACCAGACGGGAATGAAAAACTGTTTTTT	CASSPDGNEKLFF
TRBV5-1	-	14	TRBJ1-6	-	TGCGCCAGCAGCTTGGATGCAGGGGATTCACCCCTCCACTTT	CASSLDAGDSPLHF
TRBV18	once	13	TRBJ2-7	TRBD1	TGTGCCAGCTCGCCCCTGACAGGGTACGAGCAGTACTTC	CASSPLTGYEQYF
TRBV7-2	-	14	TRBJ2-7	-	TGTGCCAGCAGCTTAAACAATGGGGGCTCCGAGCAGTACTTC	CASSLNNGGSEQYF
TRBV27	-	15	TRBJ2-1	-	TGTGCCAGCAGTTTAAGGGAGGCGGGAACGAATGAGCAGTTCTTC	CASSLREAGTNEQFF
TRBV3-1/TRBV3-2	-	12	TRBJ1-1	-	TGCGCCACGACCCAGGGTTACACTGAAGCTTTCTTT	CATTQGYTEAFF
TRBV11-1	once	14	TRBJ2-7	-	TGTGCCAGCAGCTTAAATCCCCGCGGTTACGAGCAGTACTTC	CASSLNPRGYEQYF
TRBV7-9	-	15	TRBJ2-7	TRBD1	TGTGCCAGCAGCCGGGGGGACAGGGGCTACTACGAGCAGTACTTC	CASSRGDRGYYEQYF
TRBV9	-	16	TRBJ2-5	-	TGTGCCAGCAGCGTAGCCGTGGGTATGGGGGGAGAGACCCAGTACTTC	CASSVAVGMGGETQYF
TRBV6-1	-	16	TRBJ1-1	TRBD1	TGTGCCAGCAGTGGTCCAGACGGGACAGCGAACACTGAAGCTTTCTTT	CASSGPDGTANTEAFF
TRBV20-1	-	14	TRBJ1-1	-	TGCAGTGCTAGTTATTTAGGGGGGAACACTGAAGCTTTCTTT	CSASYLGGNTEAFF
TRBV9	-	15	TRBJ2-1	-	TGTGCCAGCAGCTCGGGCGGGACGGTGTCGTCTGAGCAGTTCTTC	CASSSGGTVSSEQFF